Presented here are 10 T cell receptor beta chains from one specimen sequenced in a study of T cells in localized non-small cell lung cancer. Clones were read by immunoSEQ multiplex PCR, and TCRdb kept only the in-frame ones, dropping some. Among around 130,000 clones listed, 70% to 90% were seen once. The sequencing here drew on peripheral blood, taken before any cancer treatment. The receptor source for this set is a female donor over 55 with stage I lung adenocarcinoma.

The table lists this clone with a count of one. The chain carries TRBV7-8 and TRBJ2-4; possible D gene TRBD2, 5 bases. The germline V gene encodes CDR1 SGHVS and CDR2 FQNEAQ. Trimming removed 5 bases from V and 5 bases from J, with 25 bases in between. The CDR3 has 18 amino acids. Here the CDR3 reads CASSPPRRLSGVENIQYF. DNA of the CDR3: TGTGCCAGCAGCCCGCCGAGGAGGTTAAGTGGGGTGGAAAACATTCAGTACTTC.

The CDR3 region is CASRKGLASPYNEQFF. Written as DNA, the CDR3 is TGTGCCAGCAGAAAGGGCCTAGCCAGCCCTTACAATGAGCAGTTCTTC. The J gene is TRBJ2-1, the V gene TRBV11-1, with a tentative D call TRBD2 (5 bases). Germline lookup yields CDR1 SGHAT and CDR2 FQDESV (reference sequence). V was clipped by 6 bases and J by 4 bases, with 19 bases between them. This CDR3 contains 16 residues.

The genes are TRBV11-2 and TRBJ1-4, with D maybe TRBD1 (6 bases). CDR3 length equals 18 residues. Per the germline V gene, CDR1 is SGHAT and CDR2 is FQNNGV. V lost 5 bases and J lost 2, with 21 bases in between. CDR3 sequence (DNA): TGTGCCAGCAGCATTTCCCTTAGGGGGGAATGGACTAATGAAAAACTGTTTTTT. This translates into CASSISLRGEWTNEKLFF.

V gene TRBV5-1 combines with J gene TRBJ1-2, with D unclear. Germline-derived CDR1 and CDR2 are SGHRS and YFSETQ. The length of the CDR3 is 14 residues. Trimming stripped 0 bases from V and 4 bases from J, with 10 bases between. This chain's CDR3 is CASSLGSLTYGYTF. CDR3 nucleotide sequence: TGCGCCAGCAGCTTGGGGAGTCTAACCTATGGCTACACCTTC.

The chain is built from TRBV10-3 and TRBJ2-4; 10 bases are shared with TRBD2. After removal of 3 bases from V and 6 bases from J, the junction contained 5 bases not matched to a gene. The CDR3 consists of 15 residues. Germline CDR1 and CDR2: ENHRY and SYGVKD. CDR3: CAISDTPSGRNIQYF. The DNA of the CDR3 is TGTGCCATCAGTGACACCCCTAGCGGGAGAAACATTCAGTACTTC.

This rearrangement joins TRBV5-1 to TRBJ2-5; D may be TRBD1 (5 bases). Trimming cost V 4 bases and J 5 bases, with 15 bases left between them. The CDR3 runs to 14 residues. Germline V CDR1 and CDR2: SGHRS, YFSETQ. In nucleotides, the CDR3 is TGCGCCAGCAGCCTGCGCGCAGGGTCTGAGACCCAGTACTTC. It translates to CASSLRAGSETQYF.

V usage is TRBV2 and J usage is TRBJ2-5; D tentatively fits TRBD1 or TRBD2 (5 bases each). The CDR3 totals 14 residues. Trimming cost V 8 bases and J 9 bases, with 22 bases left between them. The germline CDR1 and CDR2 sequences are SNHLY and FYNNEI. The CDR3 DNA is TGTGCCAGCGGGCAGGGAGTACCGGGCCCCGCCCAGTACTTC. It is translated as CASGQGVPGPAQYF.

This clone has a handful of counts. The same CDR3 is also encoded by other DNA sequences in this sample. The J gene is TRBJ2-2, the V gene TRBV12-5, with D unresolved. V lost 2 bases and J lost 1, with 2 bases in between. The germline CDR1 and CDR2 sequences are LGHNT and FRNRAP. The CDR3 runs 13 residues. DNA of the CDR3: TGTGCTAGTGGTTTGAGGAACACCGGGGAGCTGTTTTTT. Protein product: CASGLRNTGELFF.

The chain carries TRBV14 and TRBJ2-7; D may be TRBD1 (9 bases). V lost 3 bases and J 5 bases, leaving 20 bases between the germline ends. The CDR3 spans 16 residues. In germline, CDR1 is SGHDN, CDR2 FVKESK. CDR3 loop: CASSHRGGTGSHEQYF. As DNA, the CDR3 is TGTGCCAGCAGCCATCGCGGGGGGACAGGGTCCCACGAGCAGTACTTC.

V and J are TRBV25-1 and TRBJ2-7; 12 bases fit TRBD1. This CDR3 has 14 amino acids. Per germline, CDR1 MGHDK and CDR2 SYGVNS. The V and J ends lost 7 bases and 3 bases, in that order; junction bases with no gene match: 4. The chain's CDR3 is CASMGDRGLYEQYF. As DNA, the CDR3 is TGTGCCAGCATGGGGGACAGGGGGCTCTACGAGCAGTACTTC.